This T cell receptor beta chain was captured in a study of blood T cell repertoires in COVID-19. Study-wide context: Both acute and convalescent COVID-19 samples were obtained from the United States, Italy and Spain.

Profiled with immunoSEQ multiplex PCR; TCRdb holds only in-frame clones, not every one. The sample includes some 74,000 clones, approximately 88% seen only once; the top ten take almost 7%. The CDR3 length is 15 residues. V was cut by 0 bases and J by 3 bases, with 9 bases left in between. Germline V gives CDR1 LGHNA, CDR2 YNFKEQ. The sequence derives from a woman of 80 years or more with acute or convalescent COVID-19. The sequenced sample consisted of peripheral blood. The chain employs TRBV4-2 and TRBJ2-1; D remains unclear. CDR3 nucleotides: TGTGCCAGCAGCCAAGAAAGAGGATTCTACAATGAGCAGTTCTTC. This gives the protein CASSQERGFYNEQFF.